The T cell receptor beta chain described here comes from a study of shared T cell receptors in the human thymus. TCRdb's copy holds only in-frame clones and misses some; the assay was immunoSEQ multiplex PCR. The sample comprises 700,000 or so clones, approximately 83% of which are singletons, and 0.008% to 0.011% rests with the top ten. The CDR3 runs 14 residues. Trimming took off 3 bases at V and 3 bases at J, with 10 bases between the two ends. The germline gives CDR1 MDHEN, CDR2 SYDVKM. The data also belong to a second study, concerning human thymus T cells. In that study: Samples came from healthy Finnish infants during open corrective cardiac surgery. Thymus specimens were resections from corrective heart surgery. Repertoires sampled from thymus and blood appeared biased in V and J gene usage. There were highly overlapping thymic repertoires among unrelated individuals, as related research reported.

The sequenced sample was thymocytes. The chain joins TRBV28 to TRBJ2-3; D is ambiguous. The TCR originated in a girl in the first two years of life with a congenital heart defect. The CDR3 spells CASSFLIFTDTQYF. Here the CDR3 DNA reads TGTGCCAGCAGTTTCCTTATTTTTACAGATACGCAGTATTTT. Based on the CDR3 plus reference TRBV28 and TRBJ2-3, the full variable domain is DVKVTQSSRYLVKRTGEKVFLECVQDMDHENMFWYRQDPGLGLRLIYFSYDVKMKEKGDIPEGYSVSREKKERFSLILESASTNQTSMYLCASSFLIFTDTQYFGPGTRLTVL.